This TCR beta chain originates from a study of a mutant IDH1 vaccine in newly diagnosed glioma. Study details: There were approximately 60% males and around 38% females among treated patients, whose mean age was about 40 years.

CDR3 length: 13 residues. Trimming removed 6 bases at V and 6 bases at J, with 15 bases between. Germline assignment: CDR1 MNHEY and CDR2 SVGAGI. A word on this clone: Its antigen remains unidentified.

Using immunoSEQ multiplex PCR, the repertoire was profiled, and TCRdb retains in-frame clones only, with some absent. Among 35,000 to 50,000 clones listed, 80% to 95% were seen once. Time point meaning: week 35, safety follow-up. Doses comprised 300 ug of mutant IDH1 20-mer peptide each, plus topical imiquimod. The sample here was PBMCs, taken from a glioma patient whose treatment included an IDH1 peptide vaccine. The rearrangement uses TRBV6-5 and TRBJ2-7; D may be TRBD2 (5 bases). This receptor was taken from a man between 45 and 60 years old with glioma. The CDR3 sequence is CASRARDLSEQYF. DNA for the CDR3: TGTGCCAGCAGAGCCCGGGATCTGTCCGAGCAGTACTTC.